The 19 T cell receptor beta chains below all came from one sample that was sequenced in a study of blood T cell repertoires in COVID-19. Using immunoSEQ multiplex PCR, the repertoire was profiled, and TCRdb retains in-frame clones only, with some absent. The top ten hold around 4% of the sample, which has around 94,000 clones, more than 90% seen once. Specimen: peripheral blood. The receptor set was obtained from a man aged 18 to 29 with acute or convalescent COVID-19.

The rearrangement uses TRBV4-1 and TRBJ2-3, with D uncertain. The CDR3 is 15 amino acids. Trimming stripped 2 bases from V and 0 bases from J, with 9 bases between. CDR1 is MGHRA and CDR2 is YSYEKL in the germline V gene. In DNA form, the CDR3 reads TGCGCCAGCAGCCAATCATTGACTAGCACAGATACGCAGTATTTT. It translates to CASSQSLTSTDTQYF.

The CDR3 DNA follows: TGTGCCAGCAACCGAGGGGATGGGGGGGAGACCCAGTACTTC. It yields the protein CASNRGDGGETQYF. The rearrangement joins TRBV6-5 to TRBJ2-5, with D possibly being TRBD2 (6 bases). CDR1 is MNHEY, CDR2 SVGAGI, per germline. V lost 7 bases and J lost 5, with 17 bases in between. This CDR3 comprises 14 residues.

The rearrangement links TRBV13 to TRBJ2-4; 7 bases map to TRBD1. The V gene's germline CDR1 is PRHDT and CDR2 FYEKMQ (reference sequence). The CDR3 consists of 18 residues. V lost 1 base and J lost 0; bases outside the gene matches: 9. The CDR3, as DNA: TGTGCCAGCAGCTTAGTTTATGAGGGGGCACTAGCCAAAAACATTCAGTACTTC. Encoded protein: CASSLVYEGALAKNIQYF.

The chain is built from TRBV7-6 and TRBJ2-1; 9 bases line up with TRBD2. After removal of 8 bases from V and 1 base from J, the junction contained 6 bases not matched to a gene. The germline V gene encodes CDR1 SGHVS and CDR2 FNYEAQ. This CDR3 comprises 15 residues. In DNA form, the CDR3 reads TGTGCCAGCGGTAATAGCGGGGGATCCTACAATGAGCAGTTCTTC. Its protein product is CASGNSGGSYNEQFF.

The chain uses TRBV7-7 and TRBJ2-1; D perhaps matches TRBD2 (6 bases). Per the germline V gene, CDR1 is SSHAT and CDR2 is FNYEAQ (reference sequence). V was cut by 1 base and J by 6 bases, with 13 bases left in between. The CDR3 loop spans 15 amino acids. This CDR3 reads CASSLDRDSINEQFF. The CDR3 DNA sequence: TGTGCCAGCAGCTTAGATCGGGACTCCATCAATGAGCAGTTCTTC.

This clone was recorded only once. J is TRBJ2-7 and V is TRBV12-5, with TRBD2 matching over 7 bases. CDR1 is LGHNT, CDR2 FRNRAP, per germline. This CDR3 region has 16 residues. V was clipped by 2 bases and J by 0 bases; unmatched bases: 7. The CDR3 DNA sequence: TGTGCTAGTGGTTTGAGCGGGGACCCCAGCTCCTACGAGCAGTACTTC. Amino acid sequence: CASGLSGDPSSYEQYF.

As DNA, the CDR3 is TGTGCCAGTAGTATAGATGGGGACAGCCAGAATGCTTTCTTT. This sequence encodes CASSIDGDSQNAFF. The chain joins TRBV19 to TRBJ1-1; 7 bases line up with TRBD1. The CDR3 extends over 14 amino acids. The germline gives CDR1 LNHDA, CDR2 SQIVND (reference sequence). V lost 0 bases to trimming and J lost 11 bases; unmatched junction nucleotides: 9.

V gene TRBV4-1 combines with J gene TRBJ2-1; possible D gene TRBD1, 7 bases. Trimming cost V 3 bases and J 8 bases, with 14 bases left between them. CDR1 and CDR2 (germline): MGHRA, YSYEKL. CDR3 length: 14 residues. The CDR3 region has the DNA TGCGCCAGCAGCCATGCGGACAGGAGGGATGAGCAGTTCTTC. Translation gives CASSHADRRDEQFF.

The rearrangement uses TRBV2 and TRBJ2-1; D is possibly TRBD2 (6 bases). CDR1 is SNHLY and CDR2 is FYNNEI in the germline V gene. This CDR3 region has 15 residues. With 5 bases removed from V and 4 bases from J, the gap between germline ends came to 15 bases. In DNA, the CDR3 is TGTGCCAGCAGTACACCCGTCGGGGGTTACAATGAGCAGTTCTTC. This gives the protein CASSTPVGGYNEQFF.

The V and J genes are TRBV11-3 and TRBJ2-7; D is ambiguous. Per the germline V gene, CDR1 is SGHNT and CDR2 is YENEEA. CDR3 length equals 14 residues. The ends were cut back, 1 base at V and 0 bases at J, with 7 bases in the middle. CDR3 DNA sequence: TGTGCCAGCAGCTTAGGAGGCAGCTCCTACGAGCAGTACTTC. This sequence encodes CASSLGGSSYEQYF. Variable domain in full (rest from reference TRBV11-3 and TRBJ2-7): EAGVVQSPRYKIIEKKQPVAFWCNPISGHNTLYWYLQNLGQGPELLIRYENEEAVDDSQLPKDRFSAERLKGVDSTLKIQPAELGDSAVYLCASSLGGSSYEQYFGPGTRLTVT.

J is TRBJ1-5 and V is TRBV7-2, with TRBD1 as a possible D gene (5 bases). There are 15 residues in the CDR3. Trimming removed 2 bases at V and 3 bases at J, with 11 bases between. The germline gives CDR1 SGHTA, CDR2 FQGNSA. The CDR3 sequence is CASSLSGLNNQPQHF. The CDR3 nucleotides read TGTGCCAGCAGCTTATCAGGGCTTAACAATCAGCCCCAGCATTTT.

This clone was counted a few times. CDR3 sequence (DNA): TGTGCCAGCAGTGGGGCGGACAGATACAATGAGCAGTTCTTC. The encoded protein is CASSGADRYNEQFF. The chain joins TRBV2 to TRBJ2-1; possible D gene TRBD1, 6 bases. Looked up from germline, CDR1 is SNHLY and CDR2 is FYNNEI. CDR3 size: 14 residues. Trimming stripped 4 bases from V and 4 bases from J, with 11 bases between.

The chain uses TRBV6-5 and TRBJ1-5, with a weak D call TRBD1 (5 bases). This CDR3 contains 13 residues. Germline-derived CDR1 and CDR2 are MNHEY and SVGAGI. Deletions cut 6 bases from V and 5 bases from J, with 11 bases between. The CDR3, as DNA: TGTGCCAGCAGAACTCAACAGGATCAGCCCCAGCATTTT. The encoded protein is CASRTQQDQPQHF.

V and J are TRBV7-9 and TRBJ1-4, with TRBD1 identical over 10 bases. J was trimmed by 7 bases and V by 4 bases; bases with no gene match: 6. Per the germline V gene, CDR1 is SEHNR and CDR2 is FQNEAQ (reference sequence). The CDR3 totals 15 residues. The CDR3 bases are TGTGCCAGCAGCTGGACAGGGGGTCTTGTTGAAAAACTGTTTTTT. This gives the protein CASSWTGGLVEKLFF.

The chain couples TRBV18 to TRBJ1-2; D remains unclear. In germline, CDR1 is KGHSH, CDR2 LQKENI. V was cut by 2 bases and J by 3 bases, with 7 bases left in between. The CDR3 is made up of 13 amino acids. This CDR3 is CASSPEADYGYTF. CDR3 bases: TGTGCCAGCTCACCAGAGGCCGACTATGGCTACACCTTC.

The gene calls are TRBV5-1 and TRBJ1-2; D might be TRBD1 (6 bases). Per germline, CDR1 SGHRS and CDR2 YFSETQ. This CDR3 contains 17 residues. The V end lost 4 bases, the J end lost 7 bases, and 26 bases lay between the germline ends. CDR3 DNA: TGCGCCAGCAGCCCCTCAGTGTTGGGGGCGGATTTTAGTGGCTACACCTTC. The encoded protein is CASSPSVLGADFSGYTF.

This sequence joins TRBV6-1 and TRBJ1-4, with D possibly matching TRBD1 (5 bases). From germline, CDR1 is MNHNS and CDR2 SASEGT. V lost 2 bases and J lost 4, with 11 bases in between. The length of the CDR3 is 15 residues. The CDR3 sequence is CASSEYGGFNEKLFF. The CDR3 coding sequence is TGTGCCAGCAGTGAATACGGGGGGTTTAATGAAAAACTGTTTTTT.

This chain uses TRBV5-1 with TRBJ2-5; tentatively, D is TRBD1 (6 bases). V dropped 4 bases and J dropped 3 bases, with 13 bases sitting between them. From germline, CDR1 is SGHRS and CDR2 YFSETQ. This CDR3 region has 14 residues. The CDR3 bases are TGCGCCAGCAGCCGGGACATGACCGAAGAGACCCAGTACTTC. It encodes CASSRDMTEETQYF.

The chain uses TRBV5-6 and TRBJ1-1, with D maybe TRBD1 (5 bases). The CDR3 length is 15 residues. Germline values: CDR1 SGHDT, CDR2 YYEEEE. The V end was cut by 0 bases, the J end by 5 bases, with 14 bases between. The CDR3 nucleotides are TGTGCCAGCAGCTTGGGACACCTGGAGGGGACTGAAGCTTTCTTT. This encodes CASSLGHLEGTEAFF.